Each of the 19 T cell receptor beta chains below was sequenced from the same sample in a study of cytomegalovirus exposure and HLA in healthy donors. This PCR relied on a set of 60 Vbeta primers and 13 Jbeta primers. The method was immunoSEQ multiplex PCR; TCRdb's version includes in-frame clones alone and lacks a portion of them. The sample lists about 200,000 clones, over 60% occurring once. Sequencing was performed on PBMCs. The receptors come from a woman aged 40 to 50 in good health and CMV-seronegative.

The chain carries TRBV11-3 and TRBJ2-1; TRBD1 agrees at 9 bases. The germline V gene encodes CDR1 SGHNT and CDR2 YENEEA. CDR3 size: 17 residues. J gave up 7 bases and V 5 bases, and 15 bases lay outside the gene matches. The CDR3 DNA reads as TGTGCCAGCAGCCCGACCCTGGGACAGGGTCACGTAAATGAGCAGTTCTTC. This encodes CASSPTLGQGHVNEQFF.

The chain has TRBV6-1 and TRBJ2-1; no definite D call. The ends were cut back, 7 bases at V and 5 bases at J, with 18 bases in the middle. CDR3 length: 15 residues. Germline V lookup: CDR1 MNHNS, CDR2 SASEGT. The CDR3 spells CASTYHPQNDNEQFF. CDR3 DNA sequence: TGTGCCAGCACCTATCATCCGCAAAACGACAATGAGCAGTTCTTC.

This sequence joins TRBV7-9 and TRBJ2-1; no definite D call. CDR1 is SEHNR, CDR2 FQNEAQ, per germline (reference sequence). Between the trimmed V and J ends, which lost 4 bases and 6 bases, there was a span of 16 bases. The CDR3 extends over 15 amino acids. The DNA of the CDR3 is TGTGCCAGCAGCTATGTACACGAGGCGAGCAATGAGCAGTTCTTC. This translates into CASSYVHEASNEQFF. Drawing the rest from reference TRBV7-9 and TRBJ2-1, the complete variable domain is DTGVSQNPRHKITKRGQNVTFRCDPISEHNRLYWYRQTLGQGPEFLTYFQNEAQLEKSRLLSDRFSAERPKGSFSTLEIQRTEQGDSAMYLCASSYVHEASNEQFFGPGTRLTVL.

The V call is TRBV6-4, the J call TRBJ2-1; perhaps TRBD2 as D (5 bases). CDR1 and CDR2 (germline): MRHNA, SNTAGT. Trimming shortened V by 5 bases and J by 0 bases, and 17 bases separated the two germline ends. CDR3 size: 17 residues. This CDR3 is CASSPSMGAHSYNEQFF. CDR3 sequence (DNA): TGTGCCAGCAGTCCCTCAATGGGAGCGCACTCCTACAATGAGCAGTTCTTC.

The rearrangement uses TRBV6-5 and TRBJ2-3, with D hard to call. V lost 2 bases and J 0 bases, leaving 6 bases between the germline ends. There are 14 residues in the CDR3. Germline V gene data show CDR1 as MNHEY and CDR2 as SVGAGI. For the CDR3, the DNA is TGTGCCAGCAGTTACCATTTTAGCACAGATACGCAGTATTTT. Encoded protein: CASSYHFSTDTQYF.

As DNA, the CDR3 is TGTGCCAGCAGCGTAGGGGACGGGAGAGGTGGCTATGGCTACACCTTC. Protein: CASSVGDGRGGYGYTF. The rearrangement uses TRBV5-4 and TRBJ1-2; D is possibly TRBD1 (5 bases). The CDR3 sequence is 16 residues long. Germline CDR1 is SGHNT and CDR2 is YYREEE (reference sequence). Trimming took off 4 bases at V and 4 bases at J, with 20 bases between the two ends.

V and J are TRBV2 and TRBJ1-2, with D possibly matching TRBD1 (5 bases). Trimming stripped 5 bases from V and 4 bases from J, with 11 bases between. The CDR3 consists of 13 residues. Germline-derived CDR1 and CDR2 are SNHLY and FYNNEI. This chain's CDR3 is CASSSAGFYGYTF. The DNA for the CDR3 is TGTGCCAGCAGTTCCGCAGGGTTCTATGGCTACACCTTC.

The V gene is TRBV5-6, the J gene TRBJ2-6; D may be TRBD1 (5 bases). The CDR3 loop spans 17 amino acids. Germline V gene data show CDR1 as SGHDT and CDR2 as YYEEEE. V lost 2 bases to trimming and J lost 1 base, with 13 bases between them. The CDR3 DNA reads TGTGCCAGCAGCTTACCAAATCCAGGGTCTGGGGCCAACGTCCTGACTTTC. Its protein is CASSLPNPGSGANVLTF.

The chain employs TRBV27 and TRBJ1-1; D is ambiguous. Trimming cost V 3 bases and J 0 bases, with 8 bases left between them. Germline V CDR1 and CDR2: MNHEY, SMNVEV (reference sequence). The CDR3 length is 14 residues. CDR3 sequence (DNA): TGTGCCAGCAGTTTCGGTCGGGTGAACACTGAAGCTTTCTTT. Protein product: CASSFGRVNTEAFF.

Points on this clone: The sample has other DNA sequences that encode this CDR3 too. The chain has TRBV5-8 and TRBJ2-3; D is unclear. Germline CDR1 and CDR2: SGHTS and YDEGEE. V lost 4 bases to trimming and J lost 4 bases, with 4 bases between them. This CDR3 is built from 11 residues. The CDR3 DNA follows: TGTGCCAGCAGCCGTTCAGATACGCAGTATTTT. Translation gives CASSRSDTQYF.

V usage is TRBV28 and J usage is TRBJ1-4; 9 positions match TRBD1. The CDR3 sequence is 14 residues long. Germline CDR1 is MDHEN and CDR2 is SYDVKM. After removal of 5 bases from V and 10 bases from J, the junction contained 8 bases not matched to a gene. For the CDR3, the DNA is TGTGCCAGCAGTCTCTGGGACAGGGACCGAAAACTGTTTTTT. As protein: CASSLWDRDRKLFF. The entire variable domain, with the rest obtained from reference TRBV28 and TRBJ1-4, is as follows: DVKVTQSSRYLVKRTGEKVFLECVQDMDHENMFWYRQDPGLGLRLIYFSYDVKMKEKGDIPEGYSVSREKKERFSLILESASTNQTSMYLCASSLWDRDRKLFFGSGTQLSVL.

V and J are TRBV7-8 and TRBJ1-4, with TRBD1 matching 8 bases. The CDR3 has 15 amino acids. Trimming cost V 4 bases and J 3 bases; bases outside gene matches: 4. The germline V gene has CDR1 SGHVS and CDR2 FQNEAQ. The CDR3 DNA sequence: TGTGCCAGCAGCTACACAGGGGGGTCTAATGAAAAACTGTTTTTT. Its protein is CASSYTGGSNEKLFF.

The chain uses TRBV10-3 and TRBJ2-7; 7 bases line up with TRBD2. The CDR3 is 14 residues long. V shed 0 bases, J shed 3 bases, and the junction held 2 bases outside the gene matches. Germline CDR1 and CDR2: ENHRY and SYGVKD. For the CDR3, the DNA is TGTGCCATCAGTGAGTCCAGCGGGGTCTACGAGCAGTACGTC. It is translated as CAISESSGVYEQYV.

The chain combines TRBV19 with TRBJ1-1; TRBD1 matches at 7 bases. The CDR3 has 15 amino acids. The V segment lost 3 bases and the J segment 4 bases; nucleotides outside the gene matches: 8. Germline lookup yields CDR1 LNHDA and CDR2 SQIVND (reference sequence). CDR3 DNA sequence: TGTGCCAGTAGTATTCAAGGGGGCGCAAGCACTGAAGCTTTCTTT. It codes for CASSIQGGASTEAFF.

This clone was picked up a small number of times. V is TRBV5-4 and J is TRBJ1-1, with 7 bases matching TRBD1. The germline V gene has CDR1 SGHNT and CDR2 YYREEE (reference sequence). The CDR3 runs 14 residues. J gave up 5 bases and V 4 bases, and 8 bases lay outside the gene matches. The CDR3 spells CASSGDRVGTEAFF. The CDR3 region has the DNA TGTGCCAGCAGCGGTGACAGGGTGGGTACTGAAGCTTTCTTT. Full variable domain (remainder filled in from reference TRBV5-4 and TRBJ1-1): ETGVTQSPTHLIKTRGQQVTLRCSSQSGHNTVSWYQQALGQGPQFIFQYYREEENGRGNFPPRFSGLQFPNYSSELNVNALELDDSALYLCASSGDRVGTEAFFGQGTRLTVV.

The chain is built from TRBV6-1 and TRBJ1-1; D uncertain. The CDR3 consists of 15 residues. Trimming removed 8 bases at V and 1 base at J, with 17 bases between. Germline-derived CDR1 and CDR2 are MNHNS and SASEGT. The CDR3 sequence: CASLRNLQPNTEAFF. The CDR3 coding sequence is TGTGCCAGCCTACGGAATCTACAGCCGAACACTGAAGCTTTCTTT.

The chain uses TRBV10-3 and TRBJ2-1, with D perhaps matching TRBD1 (6 bases). Trimming took off 6 bases at V and 9 bases at J, with 24 bases between the two ends. Germline CDR1 reads ENHRY; CDR2 reads SYGVKD. CDR3 size: 16 residues. Written as DNA, the CDR3 is TGTGCCATCAGCCCGCGGACTGCACGCGAAGGGGGTGAGCAGTTCTTC. Protein: CAISPRTAREGGEQFF.

The V and J genes are TRBV4-2 and TRBJ1-2; a possible D gene is TRBD1 (6 bases). This CDR3 is 17 amino acids long. Trimming left V 4 bases short and J 3 bases short, with 21 bases between. Germline V gene data show CDR1 as LGHNA and CDR2 as YNFKEQ. The CDR3 sequence is CASSRELTGRLDYGYTF. The DNA for the CDR3 is TGTGCCAGCAGCCGTGAACTCACAGGGCGTCTGGACTATGGCTACACCTTC.

V is TRBV7-8 and J is TRBJ1-5; D gene unclear. Germline V CDR1 and CDR2: SGHVS, FQNEAQ. The CDR3 is 16 residues long. V lost 0 bases and J 0 bases, leaving 9 bases between the germline ends. The CDR3 DNA follows: TGTGCCAGCAGCTTAGCGCGGGCAGCTAGCAATCAGCCCCAGCATTTT. Amino acids: CASSLARAASNQPQHF.